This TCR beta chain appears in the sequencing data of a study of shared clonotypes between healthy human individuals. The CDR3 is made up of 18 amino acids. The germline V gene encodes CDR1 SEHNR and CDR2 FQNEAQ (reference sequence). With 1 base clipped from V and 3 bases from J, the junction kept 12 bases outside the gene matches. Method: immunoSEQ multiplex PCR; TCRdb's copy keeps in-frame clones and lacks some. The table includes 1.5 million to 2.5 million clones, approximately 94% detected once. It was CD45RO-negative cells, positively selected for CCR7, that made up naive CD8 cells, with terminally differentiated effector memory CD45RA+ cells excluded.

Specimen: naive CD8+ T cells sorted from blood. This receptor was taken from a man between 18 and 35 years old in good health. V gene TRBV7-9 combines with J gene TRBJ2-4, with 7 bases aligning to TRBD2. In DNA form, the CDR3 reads TGTGCCAGCAGCTTAGAGGTGTTTGCGGGGGAGAGCAAAAACATTCAGTACTTC. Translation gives CASSLEVFAGESKNIQYF.